This T cell receptor beta chain was sequenced in a study of blood T cell repertoires in COVID-19. Across the study: From T cells, B-cell-depleted T cells, or PBMCs came the material, which was cDNA or gDNA.

Original data processing: Reference gene primer amplification yielded estimated nucleated cell counts. The repertoire was sequenced with immunoSEQ multiplex PCR; TCRdb's copy has only in-frame clones and lacks some. The DNA was the basis for D and trimming; V, J and clone size are from that table. The profile shows around 100,000 clones, 80% to 90% of them singletons. Participants were aged 18 to 89 years, lived in 24 US areas, and enrolled virtually. Germline-derived CDR1 and CDR2 are GTSNPN and SVGIG (reference sequence). The V end was cut by 4 bases, the J end by 5 bases, with 14 bases between. CDR3 length equals 14 residues.

The specimen was PBMCs or T cells enriched from blood (not recorded which). This TCR was sampled from a woman in her forties or fifties who had recovered from COVID-19. This chain uses TRBV30 with TRBJ1-4; a possible D gene is TRBD1 (6 bases). CDR3: CAWITPGQNEKLFF. CDR3 DNA: TGTGCCTGGATTACGCCCGGACAGAATGAAAAACTGTTTTTT.